These 14 T cell receptor beta chains share one sample of origin, sequenced in a study of CD8 T cells in ankylosing spondylitis. TCRdb re-derived calls from the 5' RACE reads in MiXCR, one entry per CDR3 protein. The sample contains about 340,000 distinct CDR3 sequences, about 14% of which appear only once. Sequenced: blood, either unsorted or a sorted T cell fraction (not recorded which). These receptors all stem from a male donor with ankylosing spondylitis or in good health (not recorded which).

Only a few counts were recorded for this clonotype. V is TRBV5-5 and J is TRBJ1-1, with unresolved D. The CDR3 contains 13 residues. Germline values: CDR1 SGHKS, CDR2 YYEKEE (reference sequence). V was pared by 1 base and J by 6 bases, with 10 bases between. CDR3 amino acids: CASSLTPAAEAFF. The CDR3 DNA is TGTGCCAGCAGCTTGACACCGGCGGCTGAAGCTTTCTTT.

The rearrangement uses TRBV5-1 and TRBJ2-1; 7 bases are a match to TRBD2. This CDR3 has 15 amino acids. Trimming removed 8 bases from V and 8 bases from J; junction bases left unmatched: 16. Looked up from germline, CDR1 is SGHRS and CDR2 is YFSETQ. In DNA form, the CDR3 reads TGCGCCAGTCAGAAGGGGCCCACTAGCGTCGATGAGCAGTTCTTC. Translation gives CASQKGPTSVDEQFF.

This rearrangement joins TRBV3-1 to TRBJ2-6, with D uncertain. CDR1 is LGHDT and CDR2 is YNNKEL in the germline V gene (reference sequence). The CDR3 has 13 amino acids. Trimming took off 5 bases at V and 4 bases at J, with 6 bases between the two ends. The CDR3 region is CASSSVGANVLTF. CDR3 nucleotides: TGTGCCAGCAGCTCCGTAGGGGCCAACGTCCTGACTTTC.

This chain connects TRBV7-9 to TRBJ2-7; 7 bases map to TRBD2. Trimming took 3 bases from V and 5 from J; bases not matched to a gene: 13. The CDR3 spans 16 residues. Germline CDR1 is SEHNR and CDR2 is FQNEAQ (reference sequence). In DNA, the CDR3 is TGTGCCAGCAGCTTGGTCGTGCTTAGCGGGCCCAACGAGCAGTACTTC. Translation gives CASSLVVLSGPNEQYF.

The chain is built from TRBV4-1 and TRBJ2-7; maybe TRBD1 (5 bases). Germline V gives CDR1 MGHRA, CDR2 YSYEKL. The CDR3 sequence is 14 residues long. V was shortened by 4 bases and J by 3 bases, with 13 bases between the two germline ends. The CDR3 nucleotides read TGCGCCAGCAGCCGATCGCCAGGGATCTACGAGCAGTACTTC. This codes for CASSRSPGIYEQYF.

The chain is built from TRBV2 and TRBJ2-1; TRBD2 agrees at 10 bases. The V gene's germline CDR1 is SNHLY and CDR2 FYNNEI. The CDR3 has 15 residues. Trimming cost V 5 bases and J 8 bases; bases outside gene matches: 9. The CDR3 protein is CASSLGLAGVDEQFF. The CDR3 coding sequence is TGTGCCAGCAGTCTCGGTCTAGCGGGAGTCGATGAGCAGTTCTTC.

About this clonotype: The junction shows a germline mismatch at one end, possibly a read error. This sequence joins TRBV5-1 and TRBJ2-5; D is undetermined. The CDR3 totals 11 residues. The germline gives CDR1 SGHRS, CDR2 YFSETQ. The CDR3 region has the DNA TGCGCCAGCAGCTTGAGTGAGACCCAGCACTTC. As protein: CASSLSETQHF.

This chain links TRBV12-3 or TRBV12-4 with TRBJ2-5, with D possibly matching TRBD2 (5 bases). The CDR3 is made up of 17 amino acids. The germline V and J ends were trimmed by 3 bases and 5 bases, with 22 bases remaining between them. The CDR3 sequence is CASSLGSYSSGVETQYF. CDR3 coding DNA: TGTGCCAGCAGTTTGGGGAGCTATAGTAGTGGGGTCGAGACCCAGTACTTC.

This clonotype was observed a handful of times. The V and J genes are TRBV7-9 and TRBJ2-1; D uncertain. The V gene's germline CDR1 is SEHNR and CDR2 FQNEAQ (reference sequence). The CDR3 sequence is 12 residues long. V dropped 0 bases and J dropped 8 bases, with 5 bases sitting between them. The CDR3 DNA reads TGTGCCAGCAGCTTAGCGCTCGATGAGCAGTTCTTC. It specifies CASSLALDEQFF.

This clonotype was detected only a few times. This chain connects TRBV7-2 to TRBJ1-1, with D perhaps matching TRBD1 (5 bases). The V and J ends lost 2 bases and 3 bases respectively, with 19 bases between them. The CDR3 totals 17 residues. Germline lookup yields CDR1 SGHTA and CDR2 FQGNSA. The CDR3 loop reads CASSLKGWPGDHTEAFF. DNA for the CDR3: TGTGCCAGCAGCTTAAAAGGTTGGCCCGGGGACCACACTGAAGCTTTCTTT.

The gene calls are TRBV30 and TRBJ2-1; D remains unclear. The CDR3 loop spans 13 amino acids. The germline V gene encodes CDR1 GTSNPN and CDR2 SVGIG (reference sequence). Trimming stripped 1 base from V and 6 bases from J, with 10 bases between. The CDR3 DNA reads TGTGCCTGGAGTGCAGACTCGACCAATGAGCAGTTCTTC. The encoded protein is CAWSADSTNEQFF.

This clonotype showed up just once. The chain links TRBV5-6 to TRBJ2-1; 9 positions agree with TRBD2. From germline, CDR1 is SGHDT and CDR2 YYEEEE. CDR3 length: 16 residues. V shed 0 bases, J shed 3 bases, and the junction held 4 bases outside the gene matches. The CDR3 nucleotides are TGTGCCAGCAGCTTGGCAGAGCGGGAGGACTACAATGAGCAGTTCTTC. Amino acid sequence: CASSLAEREDYNEQFF.

This clonotype was found a few times. This rearrangement joins TRBV12-3 or TRBV12-4 to TRBJ2-1, with TRBD2 identical over 10 bases. V dropped 4 bases and J dropped 6; count of bases not matched to a gene: 9. The CDR3 is 16 amino acids. CDR3 coding DNA: TGTGCCAGCAGTTCAAGACTAGCGGGTAACCTCAATGAGCAGTTCTTC. This codes for CASSSRLAGNLNEQFF.

The chain carries TRBV6-5 and TRBJ1-1; D remains ambiguous. Germline loops: CDR1 MNHEY, CDR2 SVGAGI. V lost 2 bases and J 1 base, leaving 11 bases between the germline ends. This CDR3 comprises 15 residues. CDR3 residues: CASSYSLTGNTEAFF. The CDR3 DNA sequence: TGTGCCAGCAGTTACAGTCTGACGGGGAACACTGAAGCTTTCTTT.